This paragraph covers one T cell receptor beta chain sequence. Losses at the gene ends were 0 bases for V and 4 bases for J; bases not matched to a gene: 4. Germline V gives CDR1 MGHRA, CDR2 YSYEKL. This CDR3 comprises 16 residues. The sample is drawn from a study of blood T cell repertoires in COVID-19. Study details: Sites in the United States, Italy and Spain provided acute and convalescent COVID-19 samples. T cells, B-cell-depleted T cells, or PBMCs provided the cDNA or gDNA that served as material.

Repertoires were generated with immunoSEQ multiplex PCR, while TCRdb's copy carries only in-frame clones and drops some. The repertoire has 250,000 to 300,000 clones, 85% to 90% of them found once; the top ten carry roughly 4.8%. The sample comprised peripheral blood. The chain uses TRBV4-1 and TRBJ2-2; 8 bases line up with TRBD2. This TCR was sampled from a man aged 35 to 55 with acute or convalescent COVID-19. The CDR3 region is CASSQDLRGGTGELFF. CDR3 DNA: TGCGCCAGCAGCCAAGATCTACGGGGGGGCACCGGGGAGCTGTTTTTT.